These 20 T cell receptor beta chains came from one sample sequenced in a study of OX40 agonist ivuxolimab in advanced cancers. This table comes from immunoSEQ multiplex PCR, and its TCRdb copy is limited to in-frame clones, with some not included. The table lists approximately 68,000 clones, almost 90% of them singletons. The source was CD4+ or CD8+ T cells sorted from blood, collected in a trial of the OX40 agonist ivuxolimab. Every receptor here comes from an adult with an advanced solid tumor such as melanoma, head and neck, liver or kidney cancer.

V gene TRBV27 combines with J gene TRBJ2-3, with TRBD2 identical over 14 bases. The CDR3 is made up of 17 amino acids. Germline V gene lookup returns CDR1 MNHEY and CDR2 SMNVEV (reference sequence). J was trimmed by 6 bases and V by 1 base; bases with no gene match: 6. The CDR3: CASSLLTSGRAVDTQYF. Written as DNA, the CDR3 is TGTGCCAGCAGTTTATTGACTAGCGGGAGGGCCGTGGATACGCAGTATTTT.

The J gene is TRBJ1-2, the V gene TRBV7-2, with 9 bases identical to TRBD1. V lost 5 bases, J lost 5 bases, and 9 bases stayed unmatched. Germline CDR1 and CDR2: SGHTA and FQGNSA. The CDR3 is 15 amino acids. CDR3 nucleotides: TGTGCCAGCAGCCTGTCCACCGGGACAGGGTATGGCTACACCTTC. This encodes CASSLSTGTGYGYTF.

The genes are TRBV11-2 and TRBJ2-1; D gene ambiguous. Germline CDR1 reads SGHAT; CDR2 reads FQNNGV. There are 13 residues in the CDR3. The V and J ends lost 3 bases and 5 bases respectively, with 8 bases between them. This CDR3 reads CASSFTSNNEQFF. In nucleotides, the CDR3 is TGTGCCAGCAGCTTCACATCGAACAATGAGCAGTTCTTC.

The J gene is TRBJ2-1, the V gene TRBV9; 11 nucleotides align to TRBD2. This CDR3 contains 15 residues. Germline V CDR1 and CDR2: SGDLS, YYNGEE. Germline trimming cut 3 bases from V and 8 bases from J; bases unmatched to any gene: 7. The CDR3 coding sequence is TGTGCCAGCAGCGCTAGGACTAGCGGGTCTTATGAGCAGTTCTTC. Translating gives CASSARTSGSYEQFF.

The chain uses TRBV11-3 and TRBJ1-6; D remains ambiguous. Between the trimmed V and J ends, which lost 3 bases and 7 bases, there was a span of 4 bases. CDR3 length equals 12 residues. CDR1 and CDR2 from the germline V gene are SGHNT and YENEEA. This chain's CDR3 is CASSLGNSPLHF. In nucleotides, the CDR3 is TGTGCCAGCAGCTTGGGCAATTCACCCCTCCACTTT.

The chain links TRBV5-1 to TRBJ2-3; D remains unclear. Trimming stripped 1 base from V and 2 bases from J, with 8 bases between. Germline lookup yields CDR1 SGHRS and CDR2 YFSETQ. The CDR3 is 14 residues long. CDR3 bases: TGCGCCAGCAGCTTGTCCCGAAACACAGATACGCAGTATTTT. Its protein product is CASSLSRNTDTQYF.

J is TRBJ2-7 and V is TRBV5-1, with D possibly TRBD1 on 5 matching bases. The CDR3 contains 13 residues. V dropped 0 bases and J dropped 3 bases, with 7 bases sitting between them. Germline V lookup: CDR1 SGHRS, CDR2 YFSETQ. CDR3: CASSLGQFYEQYF. In nucleotides, the CDR3 is TGCGCCAGCAGCTTGGGACAGTTCTACGAGCAGTACTTC.

The count of this clone is one. CDR3 amino acids: CASSEDRGDTEAFF. The CDR3 DNA follows: TGCGCCAGCAGTGAGGACAGAGGGGACACTGAAGCTTTCTTT. J is TRBJ1-1 and V is TRBV10-1, with D possibly being TRBD1 (5 bases). The V and J ends lost 2 bases and 3 bases respectively, with 10 bases between them. The length of the CDR3 is 14 residues. Looked up from germline, CDR1 is WNHNN and CDR2 is SYGVQD (reference sequence).

The V gene is TRBV2, the J gene TRBJ2-2; 7 nucleotides line up with TRBD1. Looked up from germline, CDR1 is SNHLY and CDR2 is FYNNEI. The CDR3 length is 14 residues. Trimming removed 3 bases from V and 3 bases from J; junction bases left unmatched: 1. The CDR3 is CASSDQGDTGELFF. The CDR3 DNA reads as TGTGCCAGCAGTGATCAGGGGGACACCGGGGAGCTGTTTTTT.

The V gene is TRBV4-3, the J gene TRBJ2-3; no firm D call. This CDR3 has 13 residues. CDR1 LGHNA and CDR2 YSLEER come from the germline V gene. Trimming took 11 bases from V and 1 from J, leaving 13 bases between them. The CDR3 region is CAQSWAGTDTQYF. DNA for the CDR3: TGCGCCCAATCATGGGCTGGCACAGATACGCAGTATTTT.

This rearrangement joins TRBV7-8 to TRBJ2-3, with TRBD2 matching 9 bases. Germline-derived CDR1 and CDR2 are SGHVS and FQNEAQ. The V gene end was trimmed by 6 bases and the J gene end by 0 bases; junction bases not matched to a gene: 4. The CDR3 is 15 residues long. CDR3 nucleotide sequence: TGTGCCAGCAGGGCTAGCGGGATTAGCACAGATACGCAGTATTTT. This codes for CASRASGISTDTQYF.

The J gene is TRBJ2-6, the V gene TRBV5-1, with a possible D match to TRBD1 (6 bases). The CDR3 loop spans 18 amino acids. Trimming pared 0 bases from V and 3 bases from J, leaving 16 bases between. The germline V gene has CDR1 SGHRS and CDR2 YFSETQ. CDR3: CASSLAQGSLDGANVLTF. As DNA, the CDR3 is TGCGCCAGCAGCTTGGCCCAGGGGAGCCTCGATGGGGCCAACGTCCTGACTTTC.

This chain connects TRBV5-6 to TRBJ1-6; D not certain. Germline V gene lookup returns CDR1 SGHDT and CDR2 YYEEEE. V gave up 0 bases and J gave up 13 bases, with 14 bases separating them. CDR3 size: 14 residues. The CDR3 DNA is TGTGCCAGCAGCTTGGGACACGGAACGGGTCCCCTCCACTTT. It translates to CASSLGHGTGPLHF.

This rearrangement joins TRBV7-2 to TRBJ1-6, with 10 bases identical to TRBD1. The CDR3 totals 18 residues. Germline V gene data show CDR1 as SGHTA and CDR2 as FQGNSA. With 5 bases clipped from V and 4 bases from J, the junction kept 11 bases outside the gene matches. CDR3 sequence reads: CASSGGPDRGQYNSPLHF. Written as DNA, the CDR3 is TGTGCCAGCAGCGGCGGTCCCGACAGGGGGCAATATAATTCACCCCTCCACTTT. Combining the CDR3 with reference TRBV7-2 and TRBJ1-6 gives the whole variable domain GAGVSQSPSNKVTEKGKDVELRCDPISGHTALYWYRQSLGQGLEFLIYFQGNSAPDKSGLPSDRFSAERTGGSVSTLTIQRTQQEDSAVYLCASSGGPDRGQYNSPLHFGNGTRLTVT.

V usage is TRBV18 and J usage is TRBJ1-1; D gene ambiguous. Germline V CDR1 and CDR2: KGHSH, LQKENI. Trimming took 1 base from V and 0 from J, leaving 12 bases between them. The CDR3 totals 16 residues. The CDR3 DNA reads as TGTGCCAGCTCACCACTAAAGGGCGGCATGAACACTGAAGCTTTCTTT. The encoded protein is CASSPLKGGMNTEAFF.

J is TRBJ1-5 and V is TRBV19; no clear D gene. V dropped 5 bases and J dropped 6 bases, with 17 bases sitting between them. The germline gives CDR1 LNHDA, CDR2 SQIVND (reference sequence). CDR3 length: 15 residues. CDR3 sequence: CASSYEGRWGQPQHF. CDR3 DNA sequence: TGTGCCAGTAGTTACGAGGGCAGGTGGGGTCAGCCCCAGCATTTT. Using reference TRBV19 and TRBJ1-5 for the parts outside the CDR3, the full variable domain is DGGITQSPKYLFRKEGQNVTLSCEQNLNHDAMYWYRQDPGQGLRLIYYSQIVNDFQKGDIAEGYSVSREKKESFPLTVTSAQKNPTAFYLCASSYEGRWGQPQHFGDGTRLSIL.

The chain is built from TRBV7-9 and TRBJ2-3; 7 bases map to TRBD2. The CDR3 spans 14 residues. V shed 11 bases, J shed 3 bases, and the junction held 11 bases outside the gene matches. CDR1 and CDR2 (germline): SEHNR, FQNEAQ (reference sequence). CDR3 protein: CAGRAGTGTDTQYF. The DNA for the CDR3 is TGTGCCGGGAGAGCGGGAACGGGTACAGATACGCAGTATTTT.

J is TRBJ2-7 and V is TRBV18; the D gene is possibly TRBD2 (6 bases). The V gene's germline CDR1 is KGHSH and CDR2 LQKENI. V was trimmed by 5 bases and J by 0 bases, leaving 14 bases between them. The CDR3 covers 15 residues. The CDR3 loop is CASSFRDSLSYEQYF. The DNA for the CDR3 is TGTGCCAGCTCATTCCGGGACTCTCTCTCCTACGAGCAGTACTTC.

This clone was recorded once. Here the CDR3 reads CASPKSRATELDTQYF. CDR3 nucleotide sequence: TGTGCCAGCCCTAAATCTAGAGCTACGGAACTAGATACGCAGTATTTT. The gene calls are TRBV28 and TRBJ2-3; D is uncertain. The CDR3 totals 16 residues. V was pared by 8 bases and J by 5 bases, with 23 bases between. Per the germline V gene, CDR1 is MDHEN and CDR2 is SYDVKM.

V is TRBV6-1 and J is TRBJ1-6, with D perhaps matching TRBD1 (6 bases). Per the germline V gene, CDR1 is MNHNS and CDR2 is SASEGT. The CDR3 contains 15 residues. Between the trimmed V and J ends, which lost 4 bases and 8 bases, there was a span of 15 bases. The CDR3 DNA sequence: TGTGCCAGCAGTGCCAGGGGAGCTAGAGATTCACCCCTCCACTTT. This encodes CASSARGARDSPLHF.